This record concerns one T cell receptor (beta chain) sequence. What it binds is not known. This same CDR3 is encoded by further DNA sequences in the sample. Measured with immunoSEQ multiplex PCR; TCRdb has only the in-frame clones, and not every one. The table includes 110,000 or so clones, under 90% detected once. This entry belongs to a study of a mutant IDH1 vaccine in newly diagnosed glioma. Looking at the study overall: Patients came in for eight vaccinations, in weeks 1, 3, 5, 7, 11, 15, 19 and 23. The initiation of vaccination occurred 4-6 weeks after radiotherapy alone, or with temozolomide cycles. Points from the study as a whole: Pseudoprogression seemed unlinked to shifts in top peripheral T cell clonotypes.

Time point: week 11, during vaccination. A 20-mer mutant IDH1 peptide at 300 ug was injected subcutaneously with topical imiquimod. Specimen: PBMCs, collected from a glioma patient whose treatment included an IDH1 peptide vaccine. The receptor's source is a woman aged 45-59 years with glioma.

The CDR3 DNA follows: TGTGCCAGTAGTATAGATCTGGAGTCACCCCTCCACTTT. This translates into CASSIDLESPLHF. The chain joins TRBV19 to TRBJ1-6; D unresolved. Germline CDR1 LNHDA, CDR2 SQIVND (reference sequence). V lost 0 bases and J lost 10, with 7 bases in between. This CDR3 region has 13 residues. Complete variable domain (other parts from reference TRBV19 and TRBJ1-6): DGGITQSPKYLFRKEGQNVTLSCEQNLNHDAMYWYRQDPGQGLRLIYYSQIVNDFQKGDIAEGYSVSREKKESFPLTVTSAQKNPTAFYLCASSIDLESPLHFGNGTRLTVT.